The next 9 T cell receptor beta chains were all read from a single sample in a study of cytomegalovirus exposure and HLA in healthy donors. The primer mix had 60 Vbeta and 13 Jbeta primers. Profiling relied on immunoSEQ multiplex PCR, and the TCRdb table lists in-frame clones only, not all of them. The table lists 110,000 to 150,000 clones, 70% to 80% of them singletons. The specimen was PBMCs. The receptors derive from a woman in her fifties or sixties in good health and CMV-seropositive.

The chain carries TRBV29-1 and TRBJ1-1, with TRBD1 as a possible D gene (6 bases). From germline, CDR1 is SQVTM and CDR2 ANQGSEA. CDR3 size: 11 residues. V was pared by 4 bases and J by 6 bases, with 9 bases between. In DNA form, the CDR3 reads TGCAGCGTTGGGAAGGGGGCTGAAGCTTTCTTT. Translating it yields CSVGKGAEAFF. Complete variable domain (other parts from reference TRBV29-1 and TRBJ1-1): SAVISQKPSRDICQRGTSLTIQCQVDSQVTMMFWYRQQPGQSLTLIATANQGSEATYESGFVIDKFPISRPNLTFSTLTVSNMSPEDSSIYLCSVGKGAEAFFGQGTRLTVV.

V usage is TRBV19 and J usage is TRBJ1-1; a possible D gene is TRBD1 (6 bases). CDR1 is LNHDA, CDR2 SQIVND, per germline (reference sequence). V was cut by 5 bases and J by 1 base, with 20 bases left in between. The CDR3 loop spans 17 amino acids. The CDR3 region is CASSRWGAGGRNTEAFF. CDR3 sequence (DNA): TGTGCCAGTAGTCGGTGGGGGGCGGGGGGCAGGAACACTGAAGCTTTCTTT.

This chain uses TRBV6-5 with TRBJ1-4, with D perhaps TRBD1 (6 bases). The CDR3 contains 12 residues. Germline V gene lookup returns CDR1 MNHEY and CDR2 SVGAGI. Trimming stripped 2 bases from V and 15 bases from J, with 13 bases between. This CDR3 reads CASSYDRLELFF. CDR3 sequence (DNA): TGTGCCAGCAGTTACGACAGGCTAGAGTTGTTTTTT.

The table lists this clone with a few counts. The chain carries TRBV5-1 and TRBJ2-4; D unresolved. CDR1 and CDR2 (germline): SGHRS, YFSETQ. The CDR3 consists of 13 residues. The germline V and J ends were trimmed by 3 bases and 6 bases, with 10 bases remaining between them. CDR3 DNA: TGCGCCAGCAGCTCTTCGTCGGGAAACATTCAGTACTTC. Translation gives CASSSSSGNIQYF. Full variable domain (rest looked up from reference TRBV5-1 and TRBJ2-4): KAGVTQTPRYLIKTRGQQVTLSCSPISGHRSVSWYQQTPGQGLQFLFEYFSETQRNKGNFPGRFSGRQFSNSRSEMNVSTLELGDSALYLCASSSSSGNIQYFGAGTRLSVL.

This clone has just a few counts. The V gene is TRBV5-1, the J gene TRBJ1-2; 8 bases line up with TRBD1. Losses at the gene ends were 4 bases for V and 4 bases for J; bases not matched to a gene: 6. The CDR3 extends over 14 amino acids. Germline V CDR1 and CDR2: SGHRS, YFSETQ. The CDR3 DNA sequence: TGCGCCAGCAGCACGGACAGGGCTTTCTATGGCTACACCTTC. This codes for CASSTDRAFYGYTF.

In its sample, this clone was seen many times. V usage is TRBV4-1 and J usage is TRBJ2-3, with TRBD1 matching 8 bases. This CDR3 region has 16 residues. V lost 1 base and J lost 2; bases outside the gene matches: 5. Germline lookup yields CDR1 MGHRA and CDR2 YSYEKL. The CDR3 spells CASSQAGGSFTDTQYF. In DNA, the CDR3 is TGCGCCAGCAGCCAAGCAGGGGGCTCCTTCACAGATACGCAGTATTTT.

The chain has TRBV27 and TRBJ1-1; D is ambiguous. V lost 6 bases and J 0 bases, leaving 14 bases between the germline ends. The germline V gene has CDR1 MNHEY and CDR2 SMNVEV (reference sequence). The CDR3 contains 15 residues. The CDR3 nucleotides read TGTGCCAGCAGGGAGGGCGTAGACCTGAACACTGAAGCTTTCTTT. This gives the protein CASREGVDLNTEAFF.

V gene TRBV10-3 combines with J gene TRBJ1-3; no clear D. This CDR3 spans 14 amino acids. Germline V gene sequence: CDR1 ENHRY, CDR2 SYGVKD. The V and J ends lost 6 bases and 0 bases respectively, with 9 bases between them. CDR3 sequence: CAISPHSSGNTIYF. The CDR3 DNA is TGTGCCATCAGCCCACACAGCTCTGGAAACACCATATATTTT.

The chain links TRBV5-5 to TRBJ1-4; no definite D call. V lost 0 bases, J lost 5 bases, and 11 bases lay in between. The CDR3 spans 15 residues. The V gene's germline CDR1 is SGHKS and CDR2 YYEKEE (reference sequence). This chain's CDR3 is CASSLGTEVNEKLFF. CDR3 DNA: TGTGCCAGCAGCTTGGGTACTGAAGTGAATGAAAAACTGTTTTTT. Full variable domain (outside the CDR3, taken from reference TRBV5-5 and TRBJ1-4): DAGVTQSPTHLIKTRGQQVTLRCSPISGHKSVSWYQQVLGQGPQFIFQYYEKEERGRGNFPDRFSARQFPNYSSELNVNALLLGDSALYLCASSLGTEVNEKLFFGSGTQLSVL.